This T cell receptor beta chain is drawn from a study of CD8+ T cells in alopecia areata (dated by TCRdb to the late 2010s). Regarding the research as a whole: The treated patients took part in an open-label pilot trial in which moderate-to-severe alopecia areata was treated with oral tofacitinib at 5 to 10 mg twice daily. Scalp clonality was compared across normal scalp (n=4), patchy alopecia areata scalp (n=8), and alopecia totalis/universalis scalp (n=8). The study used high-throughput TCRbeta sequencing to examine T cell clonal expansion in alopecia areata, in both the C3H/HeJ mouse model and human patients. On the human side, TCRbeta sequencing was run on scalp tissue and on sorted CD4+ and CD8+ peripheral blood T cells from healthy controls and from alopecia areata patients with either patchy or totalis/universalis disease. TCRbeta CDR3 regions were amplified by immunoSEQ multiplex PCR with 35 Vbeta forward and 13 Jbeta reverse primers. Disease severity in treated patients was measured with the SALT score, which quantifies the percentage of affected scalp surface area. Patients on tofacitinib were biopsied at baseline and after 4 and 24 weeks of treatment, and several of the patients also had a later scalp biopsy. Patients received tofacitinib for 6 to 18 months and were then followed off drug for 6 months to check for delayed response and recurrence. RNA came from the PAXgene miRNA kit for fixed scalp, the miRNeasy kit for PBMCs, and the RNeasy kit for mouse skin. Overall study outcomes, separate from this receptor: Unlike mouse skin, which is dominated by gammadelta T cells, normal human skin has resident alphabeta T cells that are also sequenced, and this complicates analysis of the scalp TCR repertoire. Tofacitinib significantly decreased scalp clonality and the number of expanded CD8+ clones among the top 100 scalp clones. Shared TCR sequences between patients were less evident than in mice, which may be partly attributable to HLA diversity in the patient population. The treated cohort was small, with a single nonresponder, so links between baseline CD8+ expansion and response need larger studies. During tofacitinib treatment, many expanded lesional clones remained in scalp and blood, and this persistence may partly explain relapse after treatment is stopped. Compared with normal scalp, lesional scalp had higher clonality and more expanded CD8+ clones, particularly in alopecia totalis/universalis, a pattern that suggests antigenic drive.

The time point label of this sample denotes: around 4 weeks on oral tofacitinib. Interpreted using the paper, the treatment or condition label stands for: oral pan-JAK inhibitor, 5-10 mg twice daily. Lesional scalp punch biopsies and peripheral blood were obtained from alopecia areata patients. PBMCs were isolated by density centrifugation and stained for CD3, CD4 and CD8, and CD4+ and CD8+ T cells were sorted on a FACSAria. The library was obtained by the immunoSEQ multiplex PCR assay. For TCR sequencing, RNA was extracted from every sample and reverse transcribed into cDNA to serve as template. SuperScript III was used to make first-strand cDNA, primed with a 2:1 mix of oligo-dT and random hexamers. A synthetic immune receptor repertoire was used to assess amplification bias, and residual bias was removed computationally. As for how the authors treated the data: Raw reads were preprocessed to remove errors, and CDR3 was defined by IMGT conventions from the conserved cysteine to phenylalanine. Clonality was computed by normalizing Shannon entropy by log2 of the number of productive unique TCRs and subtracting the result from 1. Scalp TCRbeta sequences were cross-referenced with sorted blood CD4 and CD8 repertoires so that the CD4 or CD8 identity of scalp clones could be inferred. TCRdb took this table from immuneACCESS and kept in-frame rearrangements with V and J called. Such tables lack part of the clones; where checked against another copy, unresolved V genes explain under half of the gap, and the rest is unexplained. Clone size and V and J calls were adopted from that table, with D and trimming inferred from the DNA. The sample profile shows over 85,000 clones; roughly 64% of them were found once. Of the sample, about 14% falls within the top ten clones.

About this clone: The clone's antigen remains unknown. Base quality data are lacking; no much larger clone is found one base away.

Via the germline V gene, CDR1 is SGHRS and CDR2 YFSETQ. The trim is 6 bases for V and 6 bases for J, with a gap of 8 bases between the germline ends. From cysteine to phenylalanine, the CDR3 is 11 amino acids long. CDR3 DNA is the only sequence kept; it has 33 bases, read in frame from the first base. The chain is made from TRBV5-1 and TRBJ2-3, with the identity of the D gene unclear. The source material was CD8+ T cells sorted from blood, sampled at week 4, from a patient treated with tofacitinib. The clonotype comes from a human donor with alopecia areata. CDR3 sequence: CASIVDDTQYF. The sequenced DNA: TGCGCCAGCATCGTGGACGATACGCAGTATTTT.